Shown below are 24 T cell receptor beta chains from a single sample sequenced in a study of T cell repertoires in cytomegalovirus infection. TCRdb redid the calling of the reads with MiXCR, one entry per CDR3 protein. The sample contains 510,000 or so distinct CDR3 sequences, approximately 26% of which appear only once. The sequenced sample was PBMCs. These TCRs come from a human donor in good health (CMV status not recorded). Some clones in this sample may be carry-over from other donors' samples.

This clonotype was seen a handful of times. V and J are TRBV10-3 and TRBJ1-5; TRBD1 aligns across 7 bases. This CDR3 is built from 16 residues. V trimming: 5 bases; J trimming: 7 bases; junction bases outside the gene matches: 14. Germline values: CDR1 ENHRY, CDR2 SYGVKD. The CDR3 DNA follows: TGTGCCATCAGTTTTGACAGGGCTGCTGATTCGCAGCCCCAGCATTTT. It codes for CAISFDRAADSQPQHF.

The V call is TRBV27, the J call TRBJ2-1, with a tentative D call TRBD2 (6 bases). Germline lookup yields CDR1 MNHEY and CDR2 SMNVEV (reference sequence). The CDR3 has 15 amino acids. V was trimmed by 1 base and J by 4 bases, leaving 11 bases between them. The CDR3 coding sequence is TGTGCCAGCAGTTTATACGGGGGTCCTTACAATGAGCAGTTCTTC. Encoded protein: CASSLYGGPYNEQFF.

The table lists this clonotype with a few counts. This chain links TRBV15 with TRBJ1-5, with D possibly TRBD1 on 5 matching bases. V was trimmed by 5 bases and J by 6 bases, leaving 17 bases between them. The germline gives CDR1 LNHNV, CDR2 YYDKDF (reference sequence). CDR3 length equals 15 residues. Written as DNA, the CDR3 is TGTGCCACCAGCCCGGGGGGGGATATGGGTCAGCCCCAGCATTTT. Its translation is CATSPGGDMGQPQHF.

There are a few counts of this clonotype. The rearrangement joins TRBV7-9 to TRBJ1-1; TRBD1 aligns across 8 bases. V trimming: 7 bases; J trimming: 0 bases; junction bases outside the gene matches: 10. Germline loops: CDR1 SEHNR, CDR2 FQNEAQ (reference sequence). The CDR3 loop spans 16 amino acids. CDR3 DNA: TGTGCCAGCATTCATCCCCAGGGGGCCCTGAACACTGAAGCTTTCTTT. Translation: CASIHPQGALNTEAFF.

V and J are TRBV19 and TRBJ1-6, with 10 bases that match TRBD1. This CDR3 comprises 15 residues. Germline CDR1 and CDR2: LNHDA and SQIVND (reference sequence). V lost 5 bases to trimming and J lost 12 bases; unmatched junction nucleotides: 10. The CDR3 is CASSPVGQGRLPLHF. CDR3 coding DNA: TGTGCCAGTAGTCCCGTGGGACAGGGGAGGCTACCCCTCCACTTT.

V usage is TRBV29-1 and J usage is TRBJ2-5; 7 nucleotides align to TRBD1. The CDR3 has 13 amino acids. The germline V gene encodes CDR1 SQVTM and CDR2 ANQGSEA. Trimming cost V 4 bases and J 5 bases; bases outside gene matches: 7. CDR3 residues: CSVGYQGVETQYF. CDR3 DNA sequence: TGCAGCGTTGGCTACCAGGGGGTCGAGACCCAGTACTTC.

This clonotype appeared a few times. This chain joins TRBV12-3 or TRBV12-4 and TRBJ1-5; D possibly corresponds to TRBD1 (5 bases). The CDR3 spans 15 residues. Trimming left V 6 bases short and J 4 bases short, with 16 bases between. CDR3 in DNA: TGTGCCAGCAGGAGCAAGGGACGTTCGAATCAGCCCCAGCATTTT. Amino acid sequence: CASRSKGRSNQPQHF.

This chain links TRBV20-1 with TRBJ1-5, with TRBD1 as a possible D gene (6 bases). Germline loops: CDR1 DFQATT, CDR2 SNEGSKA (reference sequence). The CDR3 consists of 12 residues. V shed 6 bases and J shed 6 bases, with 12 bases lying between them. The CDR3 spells CSARTGSQPQHF. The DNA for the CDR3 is TGCAGTGCGCGAACAGGGTCTCAGCCCCAGCATTTT.

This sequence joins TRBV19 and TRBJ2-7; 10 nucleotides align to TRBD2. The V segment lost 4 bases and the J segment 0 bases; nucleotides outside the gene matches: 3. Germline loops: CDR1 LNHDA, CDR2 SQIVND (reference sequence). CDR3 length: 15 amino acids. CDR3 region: CASSTSGSRSYEQYF. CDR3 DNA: TGTGCCAGTAGTACTAGCGGGAGCCGCTCCTACGAGCAGTACTTC. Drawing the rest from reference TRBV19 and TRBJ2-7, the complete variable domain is DGGITQSPKYLFRKEGQNVTLSCEQNLNHDAMYWYRQDPGQGLRLIYYSQIVNDFQKGDIAEGYSVSREKKESFPLTVTSAQKNPTAFYLCASSTSGSRSYEQYFGPGTRLTVT.

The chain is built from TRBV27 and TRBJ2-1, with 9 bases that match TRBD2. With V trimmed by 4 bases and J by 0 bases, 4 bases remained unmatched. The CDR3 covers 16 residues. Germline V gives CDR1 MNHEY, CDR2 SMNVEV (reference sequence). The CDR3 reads CASSSLAGLSYNEQFF. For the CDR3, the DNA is TGTGCCAGCAGTTCCCTAGCGGGACTCTCCTACAATGAGCAGTTCTTC.

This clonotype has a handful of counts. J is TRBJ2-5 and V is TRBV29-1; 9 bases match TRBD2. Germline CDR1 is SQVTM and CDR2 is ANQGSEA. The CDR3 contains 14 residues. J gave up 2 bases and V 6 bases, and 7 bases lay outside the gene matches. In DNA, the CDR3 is TGCAGCGTCTTGACTAGCGGCAAGCAAGAGACCCAGTACTTC. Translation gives CSVLTSGKQETQYF.

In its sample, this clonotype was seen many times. The CDR3 loop reads CASSPRRTGNTGELFF. The DNA for the CDR3 is TGTGCCAGCAGCCCCCGACGGACAGGGAACACCGGGGAGCTGTTTTTT. The chain is built from TRBV7-9 and TRBJ2-2; 7 bases match TRBD1. The V and J ends lost 5 bases and 1 base, in that order; junction bases with no gene match: 7. Germline CDR1 and CDR2: SEHNR and FQNEAQ (reference sequence). The CDR3 contains 16 residues.

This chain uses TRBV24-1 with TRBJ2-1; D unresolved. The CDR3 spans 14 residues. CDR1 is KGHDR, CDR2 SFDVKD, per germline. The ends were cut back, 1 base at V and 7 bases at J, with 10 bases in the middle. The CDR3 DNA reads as TGTGCCACCAGTGATTTTAACCTGAGGAATGAGCAGTTCTTC. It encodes CATSDFNLRNEQFF.

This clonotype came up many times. DNA for the CDR3: TGTGCCAGCAGCTCTCAGGGGCAGCCCCAGCATTTT. Amino acids: CASSSQGQPQHF. This chain connects TRBV27 to TRBJ1-5, with D perhaps matching TRBD1 (6 bases). The ends were cut back, 6 bases at V and 7 bases at J, with 10 bases in the middle. Germline CDR1 and CDR2: MNHEY and SMNVEV (reference sequence). The CDR3 has 12 amino acids.

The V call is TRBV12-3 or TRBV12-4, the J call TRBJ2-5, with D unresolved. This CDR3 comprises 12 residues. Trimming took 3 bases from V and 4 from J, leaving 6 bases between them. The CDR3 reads CASSFGRETQYF. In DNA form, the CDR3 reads TGTGCCAGCAGTTTCGGTCGAGAGACCCAGTACTTC.

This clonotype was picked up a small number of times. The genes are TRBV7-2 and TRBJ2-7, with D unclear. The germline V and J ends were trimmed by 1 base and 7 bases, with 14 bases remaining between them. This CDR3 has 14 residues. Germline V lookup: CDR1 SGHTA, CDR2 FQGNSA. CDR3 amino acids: CASSLVGARREQYF. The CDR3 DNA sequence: TGTGCCAGCAGCTTAGTTGGTGCAAGAAGGGAGCAGTACTTC.

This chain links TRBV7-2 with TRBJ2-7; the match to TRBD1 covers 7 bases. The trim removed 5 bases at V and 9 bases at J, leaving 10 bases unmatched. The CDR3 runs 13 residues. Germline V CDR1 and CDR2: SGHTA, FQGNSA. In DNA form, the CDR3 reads TGTGCCAGCAGCCTACAACCCGGACAGGCGCAGTACTTC. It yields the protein CASSLQPGQAQYF. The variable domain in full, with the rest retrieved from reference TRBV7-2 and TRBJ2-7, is GAGVSQSPSNKVTEKGKDVELRCDPISGHTALYWYRQSLGQGLEFLIYFQGNSAPDKSGLPSDRFSAERTGGSVSTLTIQRTQQEDSAVYLCASSLQPGQAQYFGPGTRLTVT.

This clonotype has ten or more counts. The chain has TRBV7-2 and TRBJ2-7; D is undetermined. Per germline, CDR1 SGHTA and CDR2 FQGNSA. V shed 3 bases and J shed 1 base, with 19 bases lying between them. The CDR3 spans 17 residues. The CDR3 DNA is TGTGCCAGCAGCTTGGTGGGTTTAAGTGGAAGGTCCTACGAGCAGTACTTC. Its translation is CASSLVGLSGRSYEQYF.

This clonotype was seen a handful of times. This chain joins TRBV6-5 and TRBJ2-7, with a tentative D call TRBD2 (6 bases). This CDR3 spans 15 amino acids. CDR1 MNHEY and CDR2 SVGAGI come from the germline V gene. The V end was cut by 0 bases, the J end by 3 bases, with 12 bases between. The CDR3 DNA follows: TGTGCCAGCAGTTACTCTATCCGGGAGAGCTACGAGCAGTACTTC. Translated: CASSYSIRESYEQYF.

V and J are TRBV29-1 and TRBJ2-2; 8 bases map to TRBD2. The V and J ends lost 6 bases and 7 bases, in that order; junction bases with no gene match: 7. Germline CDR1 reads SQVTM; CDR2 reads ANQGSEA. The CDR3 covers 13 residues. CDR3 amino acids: CSVAGLVIGELFF. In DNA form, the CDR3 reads TGCAGCGTGGCGGGACTAGTCATCGGGGAGCTGTTTTTT.

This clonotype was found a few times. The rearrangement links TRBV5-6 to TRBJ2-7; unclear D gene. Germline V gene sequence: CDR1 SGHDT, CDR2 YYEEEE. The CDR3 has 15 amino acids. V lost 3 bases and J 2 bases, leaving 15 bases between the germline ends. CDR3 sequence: CASSSQTDYPYEQYF. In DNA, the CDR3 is TGTGCCAGCAGCTCTCAGACGGATTACCCCTACGAGCAGTACTTC.

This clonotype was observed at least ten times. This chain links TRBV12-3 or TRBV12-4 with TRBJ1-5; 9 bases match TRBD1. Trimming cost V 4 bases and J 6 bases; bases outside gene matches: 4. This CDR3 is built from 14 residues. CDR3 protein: CASSYTGGTQPQHF. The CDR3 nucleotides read TGTGCCAGCAGTTATACAGGGGGCACTCAGCCCCAGCATTTT.

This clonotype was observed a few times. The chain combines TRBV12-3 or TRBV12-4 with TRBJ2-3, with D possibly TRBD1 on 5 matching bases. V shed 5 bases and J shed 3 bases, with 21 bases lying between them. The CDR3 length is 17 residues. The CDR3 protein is CASSLRRGQLGTDTQYF. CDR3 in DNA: TGTGCCAGCAGTCTACGACGTGGACAATTAGGGACAGATACGCAGTATTTT.

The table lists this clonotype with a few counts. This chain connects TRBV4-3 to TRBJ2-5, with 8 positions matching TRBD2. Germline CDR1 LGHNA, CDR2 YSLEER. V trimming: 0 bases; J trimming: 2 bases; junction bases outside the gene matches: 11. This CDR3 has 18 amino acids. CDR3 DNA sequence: TGCGCCAGCAGCCAAGAGGCGGGGGGCGCTGGTTCTCAAGAGACCCAGTACTTC. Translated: CASSQEAGGAGSQETQYF.